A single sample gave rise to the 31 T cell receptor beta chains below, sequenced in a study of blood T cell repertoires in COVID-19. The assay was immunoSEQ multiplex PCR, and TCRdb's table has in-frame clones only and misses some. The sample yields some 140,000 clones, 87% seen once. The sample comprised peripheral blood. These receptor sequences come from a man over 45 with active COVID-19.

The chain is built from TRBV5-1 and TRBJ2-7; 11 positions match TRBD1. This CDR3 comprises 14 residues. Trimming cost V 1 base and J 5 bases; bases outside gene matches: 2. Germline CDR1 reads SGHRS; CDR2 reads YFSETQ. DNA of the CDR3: TGCGCCAGCAGCTTGAGGACAGGGGGCGACGAGCAGTACTTC. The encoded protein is CASSLRTGGDEQYF.

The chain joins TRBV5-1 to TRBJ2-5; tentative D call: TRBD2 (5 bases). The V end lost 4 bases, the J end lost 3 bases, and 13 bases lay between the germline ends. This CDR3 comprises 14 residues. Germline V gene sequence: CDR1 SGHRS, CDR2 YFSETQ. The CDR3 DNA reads TGCGCCAGCAGCCCAGGCGGAGGAAAAGAGACCCAGTACTTC. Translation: CASSPGGGKETQYF.

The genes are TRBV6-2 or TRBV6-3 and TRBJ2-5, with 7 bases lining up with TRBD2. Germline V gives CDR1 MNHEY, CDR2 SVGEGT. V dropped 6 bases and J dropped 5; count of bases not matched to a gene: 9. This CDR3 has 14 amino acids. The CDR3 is CASSPWGGSETQYF. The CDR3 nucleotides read TGTGCCAGCAGCCCATGGGGGGGATCGGAGACCCAGTACTTC.

This CDR3 reads CASSLEWPGNTGELFF. The DNA for the CDR3 is TGTGCCAGCAGCTTGGAGTGGCCAGGAAACACCGGGGAGCTGTTTTTT. The chain couples TRBV5-4 to TRBJ2-2; the D is unclear. V was cut by 0 bases and J by 2 bases, with 11 bases left in between. Per germline, CDR1 SGHNT and CDR2 YYREEE (reference sequence). This CDR3 has 16 amino acids.

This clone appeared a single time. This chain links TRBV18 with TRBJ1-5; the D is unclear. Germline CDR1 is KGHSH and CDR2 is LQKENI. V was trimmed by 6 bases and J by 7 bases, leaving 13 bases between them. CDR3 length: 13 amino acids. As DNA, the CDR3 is TGTGCCAGCTCGGCCGGGGATGGGCAGCCCCAGCATTTT. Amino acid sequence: CASSAGDGQPQHF.

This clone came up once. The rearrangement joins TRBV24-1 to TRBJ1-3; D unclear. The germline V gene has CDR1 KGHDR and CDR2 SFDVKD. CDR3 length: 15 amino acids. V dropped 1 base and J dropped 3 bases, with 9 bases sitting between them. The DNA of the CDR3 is TGTGCCACCAGTGATTTCGGGAGGTATGGAAACACCATATATTTT. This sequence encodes CATSDFGRYGNTIYF.

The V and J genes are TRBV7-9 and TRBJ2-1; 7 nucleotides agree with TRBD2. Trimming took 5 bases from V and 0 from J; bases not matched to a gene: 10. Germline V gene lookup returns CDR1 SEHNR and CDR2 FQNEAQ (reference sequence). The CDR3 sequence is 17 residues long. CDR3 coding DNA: TGTGCCAGCAGCCCCCCGGGGGGATCGAGCTCCTACAATGAGCAGTTCTTC. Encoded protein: CASSPPGGSSSYNEQFF. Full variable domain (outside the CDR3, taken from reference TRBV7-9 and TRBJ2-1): DTGVSQNPRHKITKRGQNVTFRCDPISEHNRLYWYRQTLGQGPEFLTYFQNEAQLEKSRLLSDRFSAERPKGSFSTLEIQRTEQGDSAMYLCASSPPGGSSSYNEQFFGPGTRLTVL.

The CDR3 bases are TGTGCCAGCAGTTTTCCCCTCGGGACAACCAACACCGGGGAGCTGTTTTTT. Translation gives CASSFPLGTTNTGELFF. This chain uses TRBV6-2 or TRBV6-3 with TRBJ2-2, with D possibly TRBD1 on 6 matching bases. The length of the CDR3 is 17 residues. V lost 4 bases and J lost 2, with 17 bases in between. Germline V gene data show CDR1 as MNHEY and CDR2 as SVGEGT.

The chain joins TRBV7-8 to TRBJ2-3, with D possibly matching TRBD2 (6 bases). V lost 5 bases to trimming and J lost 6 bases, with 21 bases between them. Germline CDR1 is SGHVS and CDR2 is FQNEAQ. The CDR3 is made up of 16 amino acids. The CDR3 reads CASSIRDFSQVDTQYF. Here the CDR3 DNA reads TGTGCCAGCAGCATCAGGGACTTTTCCCAGGTCGATACGCAGTATTTT.

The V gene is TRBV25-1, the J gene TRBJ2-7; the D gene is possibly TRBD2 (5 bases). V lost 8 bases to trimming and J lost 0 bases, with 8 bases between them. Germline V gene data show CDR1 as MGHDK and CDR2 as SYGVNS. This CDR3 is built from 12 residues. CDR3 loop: CASEDFSYEQYF. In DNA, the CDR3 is TGTGCCAGCGAGGACTTCTCCTACGAGCAGTACTTC.

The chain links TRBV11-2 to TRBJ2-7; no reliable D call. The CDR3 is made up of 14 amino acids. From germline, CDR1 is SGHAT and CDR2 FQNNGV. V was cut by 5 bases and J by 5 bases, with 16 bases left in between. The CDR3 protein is CASSLRVLEDEQYF. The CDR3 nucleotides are TGTGCCAGCAGCCTACGGGTTCTTGAAGACGAGCAGTACTTC.

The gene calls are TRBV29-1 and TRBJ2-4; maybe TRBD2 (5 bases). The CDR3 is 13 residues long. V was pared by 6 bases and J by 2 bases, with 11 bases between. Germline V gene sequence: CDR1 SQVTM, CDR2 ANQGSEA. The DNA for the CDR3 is TGCAGCGTCGCCCTCGGGACCAAAAACATTCAGTACTTC. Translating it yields CSVALGTKNIQYF.

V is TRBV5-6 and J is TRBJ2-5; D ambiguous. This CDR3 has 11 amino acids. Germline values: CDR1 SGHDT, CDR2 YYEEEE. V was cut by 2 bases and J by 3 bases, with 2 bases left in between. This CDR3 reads CASSFEETQYF. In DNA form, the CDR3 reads TGTGCCAGCAGCTTCGAAGAGACCCAGTACTTC. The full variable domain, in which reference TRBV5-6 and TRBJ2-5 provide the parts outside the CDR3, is DAGVTQSPTHLIKTRGQQVTLRCSPKSGHDTVSWYQQALGQGPQFIFQYYEEEERQRGNFPDRFSGHQFPNYSSELNVNALLLGDSALYLCASSFEETQYFGPGTRLLVL.

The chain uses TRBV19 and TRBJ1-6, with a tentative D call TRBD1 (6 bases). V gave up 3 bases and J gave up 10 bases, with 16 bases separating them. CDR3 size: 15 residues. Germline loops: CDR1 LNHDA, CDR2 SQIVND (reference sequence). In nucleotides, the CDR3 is TGTGCCAGTAGTATGAACCCCAGGGGAGACTCACCCCTCCACTTT. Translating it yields CASSMNPRGDSPLHF.

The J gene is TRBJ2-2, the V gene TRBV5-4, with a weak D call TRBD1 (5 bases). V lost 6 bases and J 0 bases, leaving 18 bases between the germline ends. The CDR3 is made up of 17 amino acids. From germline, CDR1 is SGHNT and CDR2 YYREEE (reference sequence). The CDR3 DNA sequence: TGTGCCAGCACCCCCGCCTTTAAGGGGTCGAACACCGGGGAGCTGTTTTTT. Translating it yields CASTPAFKGSNTGELFF.

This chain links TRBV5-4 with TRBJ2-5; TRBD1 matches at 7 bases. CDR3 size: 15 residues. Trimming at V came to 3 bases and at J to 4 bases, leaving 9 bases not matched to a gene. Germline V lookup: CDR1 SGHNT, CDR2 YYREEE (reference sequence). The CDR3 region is CASSYSTGQGETQYF. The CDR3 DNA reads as TGTGCCAGCAGCTACTCGACAGGGCAGGGAGAGACCCAGTACTTC.

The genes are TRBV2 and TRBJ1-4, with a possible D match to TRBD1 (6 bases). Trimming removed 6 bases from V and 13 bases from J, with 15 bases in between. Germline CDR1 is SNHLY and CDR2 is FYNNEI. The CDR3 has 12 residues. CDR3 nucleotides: TGTGCCAGCAGCTTCGAACAGGGATCACTGTTTTTT. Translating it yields CASSFEQGSLFF.

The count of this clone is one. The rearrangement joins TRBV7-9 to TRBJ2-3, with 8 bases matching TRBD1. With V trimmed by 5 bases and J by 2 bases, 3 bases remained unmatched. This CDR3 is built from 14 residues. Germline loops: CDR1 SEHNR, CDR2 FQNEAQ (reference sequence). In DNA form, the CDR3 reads TGTGCCAGCAGCGGACAGGGATCCACAGATACGCAGTATTTT. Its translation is CASSGQGSTDTQYF.

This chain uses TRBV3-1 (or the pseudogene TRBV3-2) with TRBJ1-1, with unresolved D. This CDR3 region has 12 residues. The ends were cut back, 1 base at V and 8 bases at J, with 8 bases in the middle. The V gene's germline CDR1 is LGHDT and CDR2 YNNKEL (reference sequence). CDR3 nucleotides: TGTGCCAGCAGCCAAGGCAGGTCCGAAGCTTTCTTT. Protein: CASSQGRSEAFF.

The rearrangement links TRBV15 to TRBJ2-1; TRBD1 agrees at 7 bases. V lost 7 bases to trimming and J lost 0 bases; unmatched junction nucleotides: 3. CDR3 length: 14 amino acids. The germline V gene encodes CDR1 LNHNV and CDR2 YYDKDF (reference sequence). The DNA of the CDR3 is TGTGCCACCAAACCAGGGGGCTCCTACAATGAGCAGTTCTTC. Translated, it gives CATKPGGSYNEQFF.

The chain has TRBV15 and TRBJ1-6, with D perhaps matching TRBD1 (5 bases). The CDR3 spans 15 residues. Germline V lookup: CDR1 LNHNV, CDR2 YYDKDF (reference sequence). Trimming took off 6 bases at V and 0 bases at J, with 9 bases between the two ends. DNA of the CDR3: TGTGCCACCAGGGGTGACAGCTCCTATAATTCACCCCTCCACTTT. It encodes CATRGDSSYNSPLHF.

CDR3 sequence (DNA): TGCGCCAGCAGCCAAGTTTTGGGACAGGGTTACAATGAGCAGTTCTTC. Translated, it gives CASSQVLGQGYNEQFF. The chain employs TRBV4-1 and TRBJ2-1; 9 bases match TRBD1. The CDR3 length is 16 residues. Germline-derived CDR1 and CDR2 are MGHRA and YSYEKL. The trim removed 1 base at V and 4 bases at J, leaving 5 bases unmatched.

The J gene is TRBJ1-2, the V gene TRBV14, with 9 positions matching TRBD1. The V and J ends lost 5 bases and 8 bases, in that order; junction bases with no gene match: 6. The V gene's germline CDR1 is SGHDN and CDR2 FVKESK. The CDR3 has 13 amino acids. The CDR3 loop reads CASSSQGAVGYTF. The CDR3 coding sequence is TGTGCCAGCAGCTCACAGGGGGCCGTCGGCTACACCTTC.

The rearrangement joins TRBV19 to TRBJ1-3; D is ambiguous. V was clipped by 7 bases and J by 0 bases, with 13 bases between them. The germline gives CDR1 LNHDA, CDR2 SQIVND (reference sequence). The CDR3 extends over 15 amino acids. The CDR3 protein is CASTDSLFSGNTIYF. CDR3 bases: TGTGCCAGTACCGACTCCTTATTCTCTGGAAACACCATATATTTT. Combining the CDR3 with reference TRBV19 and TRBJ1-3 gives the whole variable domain DGGITQSPKYLFRKEGQNVTLSCEQNLNHDAMYWYRQDPGQGLRLIYYSQIVNDFQKGDIAEGYSVSREKKESFPLTVTSAQKNPTAFYLCASTDSLFSGNTIYFGEGSWLTVV.

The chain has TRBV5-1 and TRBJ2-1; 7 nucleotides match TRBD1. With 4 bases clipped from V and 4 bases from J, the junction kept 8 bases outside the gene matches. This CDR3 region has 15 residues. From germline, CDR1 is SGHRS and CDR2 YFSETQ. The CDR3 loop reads CASSQVGQIYNEQFF. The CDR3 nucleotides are TGCGCCAGCAGCCAGGTGGGACAGATATACAATGAGCAGTTCTTC.

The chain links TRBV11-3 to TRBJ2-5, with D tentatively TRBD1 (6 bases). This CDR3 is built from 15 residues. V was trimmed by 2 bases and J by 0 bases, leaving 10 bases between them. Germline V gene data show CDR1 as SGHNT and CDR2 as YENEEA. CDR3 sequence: CASSLSQGYQETQYF. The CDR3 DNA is TGTGCCAGCAGCTTAAGTCAGGGGTACCAAGAGACCCAGTACTTC.

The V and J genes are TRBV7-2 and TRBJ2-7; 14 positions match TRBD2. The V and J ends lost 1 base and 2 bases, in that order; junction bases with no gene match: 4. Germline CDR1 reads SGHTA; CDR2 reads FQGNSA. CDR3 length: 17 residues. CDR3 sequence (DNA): TGTGCCAGCAGCTTAGGGACTAGCGGGGGGCCGCCCTACGAGCAGTACTTC. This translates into CASSLGTSGGPPYEQYF.

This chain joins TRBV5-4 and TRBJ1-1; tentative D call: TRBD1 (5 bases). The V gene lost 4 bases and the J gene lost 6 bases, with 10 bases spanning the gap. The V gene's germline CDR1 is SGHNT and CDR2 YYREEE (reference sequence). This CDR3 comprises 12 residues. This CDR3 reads CASSSGGAEAFF. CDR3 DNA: TGTGCCAGCAGCAGCGGGGGAGCTGAAGCTTTCTTT.

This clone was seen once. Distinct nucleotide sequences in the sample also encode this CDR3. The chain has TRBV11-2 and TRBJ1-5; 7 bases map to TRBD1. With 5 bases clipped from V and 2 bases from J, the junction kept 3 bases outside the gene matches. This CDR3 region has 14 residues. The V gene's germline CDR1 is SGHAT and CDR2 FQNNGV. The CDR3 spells CASSRDRGNQPQHF. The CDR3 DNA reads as TGTGCCAGCAGCCGAGACAGGGGCAATCAGCCCCAGCATTTT.

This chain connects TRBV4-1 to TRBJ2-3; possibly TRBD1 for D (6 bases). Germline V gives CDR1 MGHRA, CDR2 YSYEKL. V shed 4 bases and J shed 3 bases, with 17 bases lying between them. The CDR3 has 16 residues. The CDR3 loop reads CASSLTAGTKTDTQYF. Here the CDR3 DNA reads TGCGCCAGCAGCCTGACTGCCGGGACAAAAACAGATACGCAGTATTTT.

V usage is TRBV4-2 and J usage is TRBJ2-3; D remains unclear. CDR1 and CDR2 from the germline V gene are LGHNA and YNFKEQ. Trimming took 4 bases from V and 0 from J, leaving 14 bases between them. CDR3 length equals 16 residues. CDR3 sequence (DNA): TGTGCCAGCAGCCCTTTAGTTACCCCAAGCACAGATACGCAGTATTTT. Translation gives CASSPLVTPSTDTQYF.